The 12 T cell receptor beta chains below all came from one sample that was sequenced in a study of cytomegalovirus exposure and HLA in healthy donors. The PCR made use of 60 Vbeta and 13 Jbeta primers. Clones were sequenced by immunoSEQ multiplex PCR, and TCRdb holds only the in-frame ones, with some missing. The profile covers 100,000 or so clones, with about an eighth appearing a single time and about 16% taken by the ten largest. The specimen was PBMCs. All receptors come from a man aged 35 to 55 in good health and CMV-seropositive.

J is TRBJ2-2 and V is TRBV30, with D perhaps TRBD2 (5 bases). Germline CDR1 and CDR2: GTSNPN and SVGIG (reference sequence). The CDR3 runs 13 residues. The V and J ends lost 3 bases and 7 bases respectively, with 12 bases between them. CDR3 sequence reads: CAWRDSQDGELFF. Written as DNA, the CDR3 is TGTGCCTGGAGGGACTCCCAGGACGGGGAGCTGTTTTTT.

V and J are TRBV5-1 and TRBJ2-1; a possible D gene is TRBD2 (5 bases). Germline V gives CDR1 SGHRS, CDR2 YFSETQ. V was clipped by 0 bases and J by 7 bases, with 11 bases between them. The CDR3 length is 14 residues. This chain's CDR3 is CASSLGLRGNEQFF. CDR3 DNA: TGCGCCAGCAGCTTGGGACTACGGGGAAATGAGCAGTTCTTC.

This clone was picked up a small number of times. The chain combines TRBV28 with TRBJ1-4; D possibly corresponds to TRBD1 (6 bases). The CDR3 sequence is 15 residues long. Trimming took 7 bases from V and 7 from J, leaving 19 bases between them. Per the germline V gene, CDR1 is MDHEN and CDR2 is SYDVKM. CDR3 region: CASTQLGQTSEKLFF. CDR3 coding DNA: TGTGCCAGCACCCAACTAGGACAGACCTCTGAAAAACTGTTTTTT.

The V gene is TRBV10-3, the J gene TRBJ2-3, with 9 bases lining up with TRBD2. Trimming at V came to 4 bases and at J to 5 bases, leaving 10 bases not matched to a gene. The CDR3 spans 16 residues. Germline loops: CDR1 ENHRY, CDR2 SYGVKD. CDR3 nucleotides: TGTGCCATCAGTGTTTTAGGCGGGAGGGGAGGAGATACGCAGTATTTT. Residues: CAISVLGGRGGDTQYF.

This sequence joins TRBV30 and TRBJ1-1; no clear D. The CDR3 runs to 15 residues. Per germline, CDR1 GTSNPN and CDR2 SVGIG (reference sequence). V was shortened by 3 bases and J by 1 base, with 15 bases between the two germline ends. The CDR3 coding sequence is TGTGCCTGGAGCAAACTAAGGCCGGGGAACACTGAAGCTTTCTTT. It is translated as CAWSKLRPGNTEAFF.

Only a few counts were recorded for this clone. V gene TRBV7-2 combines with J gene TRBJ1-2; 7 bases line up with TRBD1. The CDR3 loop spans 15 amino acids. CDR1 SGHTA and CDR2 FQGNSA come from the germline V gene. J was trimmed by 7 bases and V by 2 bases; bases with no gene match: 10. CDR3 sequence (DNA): TGTGCCAGCAGCTTAAGTCCTAGGGGGCAGGGTGGCTACACCTTC. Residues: CASSLSPRGQGGYTF.

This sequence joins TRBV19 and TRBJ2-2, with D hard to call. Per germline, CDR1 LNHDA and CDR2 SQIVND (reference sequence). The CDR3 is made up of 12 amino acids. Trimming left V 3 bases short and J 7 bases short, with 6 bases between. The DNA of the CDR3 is TGTGCCAGTAGTATCTCGGGCGGGGAGCTGTTTTTT. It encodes CASSISGGELFF.

The CDR3 region is CASRLSSNQPQHF. Here the CDR3 DNA reads TGTGCCAGCAGGTTGTCAAGCAATCAGCCCCAGCATTTT. The chain is built from TRBV6-1 and TRBJ1-5, with no clear D. V lost 6 bases and J lost 1, with 7 bases in between. Looked up from germline, CDR1 is MNHNS and CDR2 is SASEGT. CDR3 length: 13 residues.

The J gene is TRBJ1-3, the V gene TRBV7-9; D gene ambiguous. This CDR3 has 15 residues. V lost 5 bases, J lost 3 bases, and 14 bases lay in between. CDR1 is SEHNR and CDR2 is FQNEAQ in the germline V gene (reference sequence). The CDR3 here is CASSPPFRLGNTIYF. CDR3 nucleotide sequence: TGTGCCAGCAGCCCTCCTTTTAGACTTGGAAACACCATATATTTT.

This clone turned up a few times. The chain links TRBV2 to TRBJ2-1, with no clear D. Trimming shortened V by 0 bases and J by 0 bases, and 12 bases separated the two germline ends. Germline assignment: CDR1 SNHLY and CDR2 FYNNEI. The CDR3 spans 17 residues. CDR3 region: CASSEALRRSSYNEQFF. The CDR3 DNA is TGTGCCAGCAGTGAAGCGCTTCGCCGGAGCTCCTACAATGAGCAGTTCTTC.

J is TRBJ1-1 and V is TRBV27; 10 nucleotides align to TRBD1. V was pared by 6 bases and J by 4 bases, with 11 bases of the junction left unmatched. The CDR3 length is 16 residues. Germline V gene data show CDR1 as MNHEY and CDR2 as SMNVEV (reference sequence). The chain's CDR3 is CASRLETGGLFTEAFF. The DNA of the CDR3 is TGTGCCAGCAGGTTAGAGACAGGGGGCTTATTCACTGAAGCTTTCTTT.

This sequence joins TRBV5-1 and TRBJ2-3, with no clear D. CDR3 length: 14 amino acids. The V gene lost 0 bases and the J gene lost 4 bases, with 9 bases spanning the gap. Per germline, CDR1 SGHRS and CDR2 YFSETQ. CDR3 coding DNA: TGCGCCAGCAGCTTGGCCCACACCGCAGATACGCAGTATTTT. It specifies CASSLAHTADTQYF.